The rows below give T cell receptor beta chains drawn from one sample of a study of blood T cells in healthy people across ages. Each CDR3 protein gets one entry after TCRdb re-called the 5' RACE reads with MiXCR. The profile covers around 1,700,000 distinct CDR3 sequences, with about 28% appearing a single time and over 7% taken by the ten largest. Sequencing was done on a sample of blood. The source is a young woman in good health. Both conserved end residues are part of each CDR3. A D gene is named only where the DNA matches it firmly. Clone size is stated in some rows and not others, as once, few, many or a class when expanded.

CDR3aa: CASSQRAGGEETQYF; CDR3nt: TGCGCCAGCAGCCAACGGGCGGGAGGGGAAGAGACCCAGTACTTC; j_gene: TRBJ2-5; d_gene: TRBD2; len: 15; v_gene: TRBV4-1; abundance: NA
CDR3aa: CASSFSQGWYEQYF; CDR3nt: TGTGCCAGCAGTTTTTCACAGGGGTGGTACGAGCAGTACTTC; j_gene: TRBJ2-7; d_gene: TRBD1; len: 14; v_gene: TRBV28; abundance: many
CDR3aa: CSASRSGANVLTF; CDR3nt: TGCAGTGCTAGTCGTTCTGGGGCCAACGTCCTGACTTTC; j_gene: TRBJ2-6; d_gene: NA; len: 13; v_gene: TRBV20-1; abundance: many
CDR3aa: CASGEFPTSTDTQYF; CDR3nt: TGTGCCAGCGGCGAATTCCCGACTTCGACAGATACGCAGTATTTT; j_gene: TRBJ2-3; d_gene: NA; len: 15; v_gene: TRBV7-2; abundance: NA
CDR3aa: CASSPAQRTGSSYEQYF; CDR3nt: TGTGCCAGCAGCCCAGCGCAGAGAACGGGGAGCTCCTACGAGCAGTACTTC; j_gene: TRBJ2-7; d_gene: NA; len: 17; v_gene: TRBV11-2; abundance: NA
CDR3aa: CAIGWGEQTQYF; CDR3nt: TGTGCCATCGGTTGGGGGGAGCAGACCCAGTACTTC; j_gene: TRBJ2-5; d_gene: NA; len: 12; v_gene: TRBV10-3; abundance: many
CDR3aa: CASSFEGFNTEAFF; CDR3nt: TGCGCCAGCAGCTTTGAGGGGTTTAACACTGAAGCTTTCTTT; j_gene: TRBJ1-1; d_gene: NA; len: 14; v_gene: TRBV5-1; abundance: NA
CDR3aa: CASSPRAGGQREQFF; CDR3nt: TGTGCCAGCAGCCCCAGGGCGGGGGGGCAACGGGAGCAGTTCTTC; j_gene: TRBJ2-1; d_gene: TRBD2; len: 15; v_gene: TRBV7-9; abundance: few
CDR3aa: CASSFWPGLYEQYF; CDR3nt: TGTGCCAGCAGTTTCTGGCCCGGGCTTTACGAGCAGTACTTC; j_gene: TRBJ2-7; d_gene: NA; len: 14; v_gene: TRBV27; abundance: NA
CDR3aa: CASNVAGAIGGEQFF; CDR3nt: TGTGCCAGCAACGTAGCGGGAGCAATTGGTGGTGAGCAGTTCTTC; j_gene: TRBJ2-1; d_gene: TRBD2; len: 15; v_gene: TRBV12-3/TRBV12-4; abundance: few
CDR3aa: CASSRGQYTEAFF; CDR3nt: TGTGCCAGCAGCCGGGGACAGTACACTGAAGCTTTCTTT; j_gene: TRBJ1-1; d_gene: TRBD1; len: 13; v_gene: TRBV14; abundance: few
CDR3aa: CASSRRDRGAINTYNEQFF; CDR3nt: TGTGCCAGCAGCCGACGGGACAGGGGCGCGATAAACACCTACAATGAGCAGTTCTTC; j_gene: TRBJ2-1; d_gene: NA; len: 19; v_gene: TRBV21-1; abundance: few
CDR3aa: CASSGGQGARNSPLHF; CDR3nt: TGCGCCAGCAGCGGGGGACAGGGGGCGAGAAATTCACCCCTCCACTTT; j_gene: TRBJ1-6; d_gene: TRBD1; len: 16; v_gene: TRBV5-1; abundance: many
CDR3aa: CASSEQGTLGYGYTF; CDR3nt: TGTGCCAGCAGCGAACAGGGGACTCTAGGCTATGGCTACACCTTC; j_gene: TRBJ1-2; d_gene: TRBD1; len: 15; v_gene: TRBV9; abundance: NA
CDR3aa: CASSLGTPGKQYF; CDR3nt: TGTGCCAGCAGCCTCGGGACCCCAGGCAAGCAGTACTTC; j_gene: TRBJ2-5; d_gene: NA; len: 13; v_gene: TRBV11-2; abundance: NA
CDR3aa: CASSWTRRGEQFF; CDR3nt: TGTGCCAGCAGTTGGACACGGCGGGGTGAGCAGTTCTTC; j_gene: TRBJ2-1; d_gene: NA; len: 13; v_gene: TRBV12-3/TRBV12-4; abundance: NA
CDR3aa: CASSLAELSGQYF; CDR3nt: TGCGCCAGCAGCTTGGCCGAACTCTCGGGGCAGTATTTT; j_gene: TRBJ2-3; d_gene: NA; len: 13; v_gene: TRBV5-1; abundance: NA
CDR3aa: CASSSKRGTQYF; CDR3nt: TGTGCCAGCTCATCAAAGCGGGGTACGCAGTATTTT; j_gene: TRBJ2-3; d_gene: TRBD2; len: 12; v_gene: TRBV18; abundance: few
CDR3aa: CASNPGGASYERYF; CDR3nt: TGTGCCAGCAATCCGGGGGGGGCGTCCTACGAGCGGTACTTC; j_gene: TRBJ2-7; d_gene: TRBD2; len: 14; v_gene: TRBV6-2/TRBV6-3; abundance: NA
CDR3aa: CSARGGGQKGYTF; CDR3nt: TGCAGTGCTAGAGGTGGGGGGCAAAAGGGCTACACCTTC; j_gene: TRBJ1-2; d_gene: NA; len: 13; v_gene: TRBV20-1; abundance: NA
CDR3aa: CSVTGTGGSNYGYTF; CDR3nt: TGCAGCGTCACCGGGACAGGGGGGTCTAACTATGGCTACACCTTC; j_gene: TRBJ1-2; d_gene: TRBD1; len: 15; v_gene: TRBV29-1; abundance: NA
CDR3aa: CAISVDSNYGYTF; CDR3nt: TGTGCCATCAGTGTCGACAGCAACTATGGCTACACCTTC; j_gene: TRBJ1-2; d_gene: NA; len: 13; v_gene: TRBV10-3; abundance: few
CDR3aa: CASRETGLLDEQYF; CDR3nt: TGTGCCAGCAGGGAGACAGGCCTCCTGGACGAGCAGTACTTC; j_gene: TRBJ2-7; d_gene: NA; len: 14; v_gene: TRBV27; abundance: once